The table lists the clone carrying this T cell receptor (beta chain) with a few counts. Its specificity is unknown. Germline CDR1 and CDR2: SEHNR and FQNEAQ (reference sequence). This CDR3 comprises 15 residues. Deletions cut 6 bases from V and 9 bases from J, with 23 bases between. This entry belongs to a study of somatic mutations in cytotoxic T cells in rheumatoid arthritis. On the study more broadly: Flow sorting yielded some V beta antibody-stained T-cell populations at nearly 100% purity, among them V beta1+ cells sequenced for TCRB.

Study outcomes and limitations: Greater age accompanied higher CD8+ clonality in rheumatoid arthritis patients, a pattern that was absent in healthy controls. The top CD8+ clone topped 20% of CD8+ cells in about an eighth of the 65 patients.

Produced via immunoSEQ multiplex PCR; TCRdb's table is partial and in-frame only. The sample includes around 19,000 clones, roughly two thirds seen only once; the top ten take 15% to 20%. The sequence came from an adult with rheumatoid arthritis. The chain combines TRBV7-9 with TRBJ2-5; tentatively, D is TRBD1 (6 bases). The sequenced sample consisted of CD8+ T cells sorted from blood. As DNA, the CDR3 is TGTGCCAGCAGTTCACCTCCGGGACAACCGGCGGCCCAGTACTTC. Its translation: CASSSPPGQPAAQYF.